The source of this T cell receptor beta chain is a study of CD8 T cells in Susac syndrome (dated by TCRdb to about 2019). Notes on the research overall: Repertoire sequencing was used to test whether CD8+ T cell activation and differentiation in Susac syndrome was antigen driven.

RNA was extracted with the RNeasy kit and roughly 0.45 to 1 ug was reverse transcribed using random hexamers. The immunoSEQ multiplex PCR assay, which covers 54 Vbeta and 13 Jbeta segments, was used to amplify TCR beta CDR3 regions. To correct PCR amplification bias, a synthetic template baseline was used for both primer optimization and computational correction. In the original analysis: Reads were annotated to V, D and J genes per IMGT and analyzed with immunoSEQ Analyzer, keeping only productive sequences. Clonality was computed as one minus Shannon entropy normalized by log2 of the number of productive unique sequences. Public and private clones were assessed among the 100 most prevalent clones of each patient and control. Clones were defined as Susac-specific when absent from the healthy and MS cohorts, from roughly 1,000 published viral clones and from other ImmuneACCESS disease sequences. Using fastp at Q25 and MiXCR, TCRdb reprocessed the public reads and kept productive beta chains. Each record represents a unique CDR3 protein, reported with the most common genes and DNA among its rows. TCRdb, rather than the study authors, made the V and J calls. Within this sample are roughly 150,000 distinct CDR3 sequences, with 85% to 95% of them counted one time only. Clones ranked in the top ten supply just over 0.13% of the sample.

V ends up 4 bases short and J 4 bases short, with an unmatched junction base count of 11. The CDR3 runs 16 amino acids, cysteine and phenylalanine included. Kept here is only the CDR3 DNA, which spans 48 bases and is read in frame from base 1. The germline V gene yields SGHDT for CDR1 and YYEEEE for CDR2. The research as a whole found: The number of individuals in the TCR sequencing and HLA analysis was recognized as being relatively small.

Peripheral blood CD8+ and CD4+ T cells from healthy donors, Susac syndrome patients and multiple sclerosis patients were profiled by high-throughput TCR beta sequencing. Healthy donors were included as age- and sex-matched controls. Bulk CD8+ and CD4+ T cells were purified magnetically by negative isolation, whereas CD8+ TEMRA cells were enriched by FACS. Blood was collected in EDTA tubes and processed within 24 hours, with PBMCs isolated through density gradient centrifugation. PBMCs intended for TCR sequencing were cryopreserved in liquid nitrogen and were subsequently thawed in a 37 degrees C water bath. The sorted or isolated CD4+, CD8+ and CD8+ TEMRA cells had a purity of 90% or higher. Comments on this clonotype: This clone's antigen is unknown. No base quality information exists; no much larger clone differs at one position.

The TCR sequence derives from a human donor in good health. The sample taken for sequencing was CD4+ T cells from PBMCs. The rearranged segments are TRBV5-6 and TRBJ2-3; 8 bases in between match TRBD1. The nucleotide sequence reads TGTGCCAGCAGCGCGTGGGGGACAGGTCGGGCAGATACGCAGTATTTT. Its coded protein is CASSAWGTGRADTQYF.